These 5 T cell receptor beta chains were sequenced from one sample in a study of T-cell reconstitution after alpha-beta-depleted transplantation in children. Unique molecular identifiers featured in how the TCRbeta library was prepared. TCRdb reprocessed the PCR reads via MiXCR and lists one record per CDR3 protein. The repertoire includes about 900,000 distinct CDR3 sequences, 25% to 35% of them detected once, and over 25% sits in the top ten. The specimen comprised PBMCs, mostly from graft donor cells, sampled 360 days after TCRalphabeta/CD19-depleted stem cell transplant. These receptors all stem from a boy younger than two who had a stem cell transplant for SCID, so the T cells may come from the graft donor.

The rearrangement joins TRBV5-1 to TRBJ1-4, with D maybe TRBD1 (5 bases). Germline lookup yields CDR1 SGHRS and CDR2 YFSETQ. Trimming left V 1 base short and J 4 bases short, with 14 bases between. The length of the CDR3 is 16 residues. The CDR3 DNA reads as TGCGCCAGCAGCTTGTGGTCGGGGACCTATAATGAAAAACTGTTTTTT. Residues: CASSLWSGTYNEKLFF.

A note on this clonotype: With a much larger clone just one base away, this may be a read error. CDR3 sequence: CASSVTTGELFF. The CDR3 DNA is TGTGCCAGCAGCGTAACCACCGGGGAGCTGTTTTTT. V and J are TRBV9 and TRBJ2-2; D gene uncertain. V was trimmed by 1 base and J by 4 bases, leaving 2 bases between them. Germline lookup yields CDR1 SGDLS and CDR2 YYNGEE. CDR3 length equals 12 residues. The full variable domain, its missing parts supplied by reference TRBV9 and TRBJ2-2, is DSGVTQTPKHLITATGQRVTLRCSPRSGDLSVYWYQQSLDQGLQFLIQYYNGEERAKGNILERFSAQQFPDLHSELNLSSLELGDSALYFCASSVTTGELFFGEGSRLTVL.

This clonotype was found a few times. The rearrangement links TRBV5-1 to TRBJ2-3; TRBD1 aligns across 9 bases. The CDR3 has 15 amino acids. The V segment lost 6 bases and the J segment 4 bases; nucleotides outside the gene matches: 9. CDR1 SGHRS and CDR2 YFSETQ come from the germline V gene. CDR3 in amino acids: CASMPWTGASDTQYF. CDR3 in DNA: TGCGCCAGCATGCCTTGGACAGGGGCTTCAGATACGCAGTATTTT.

The J gene is TRBJ1-1, the V gene TRBV2; D gene ambiguous. The V end was cut by 8 bases, the J end by 0 bases, with 10 bases between. CDR3 length equals 13 residues. Germline assignment: CDR1 SNHLY and CDR2 FYNNEI. The CDR3 nucleotides read TGTGCCAGCCTGGTGGGGATGAACACTGAAGCTTTCTTT. Translation gives CASLVGMNTEAFF.

J is TRBJ2-7 and V is TRBV6-5; 7 nucleotides line up with TRBD1. V shed 0 bases and J 3 bases; nucleotides not matched to a gene: 5. CDR1 and CDR2 (germline): MNHEY, SVGAGI. The CDR3 has 15 amino acids. The CDR3 spells CASSYSDRADYEQYF. CDR3 DNA sequence: TGTGCCAGCAGTTACTCAGACAGGGCAGACTACGAGCAGTACTTC.